These 7 T cell receptor beta chains share one sample of origin, sequenced in a study of blood T cell repertoires in COVID-19. The method was immunoSEQ multiplex PCR; TCRdb's version includes in-frame clones alone and lacks a portion of them. The sample records about 200,000 clones, about 82% being singletons. Sequencing was done on a sample of peripheral blood. These receptors came from an elderly woman with acute or convalescent COVID-19.

This chain uses TRBV29-1 with TRBJ2-1; D call uncertain. CDR1 is SQVTM, CDR2 ANQGSEA, per germline. V was shortened by 6 bases and J by 6 bases, with 12 bases between the two germline ends. The CDR3 spans 12 residues. CDR3 in DNA: TGCAGCGTCGGTCGTCCGGGCAATGAGCAGTTCTTC. Translation gives CSVGRPGNEQFF.

The V gene is TRBV12-3 or TRBV12-4, the J gene TRBJ1-1; D gene ambiguous. Trimming pared 2 bases from V and 3 bases from J, leaving 7 bases between. This CDR3 spans 13 amino acids. The CDR3 region has the DNA TGTGCCAGCAGTTTAAAAGGAGACACTGAAGCTTTCTTT. This encodes CASSLKGDTEAFF.

This clone appeared a few times. This chain uses TRBV7-2 with TRBJ1-1; 8 nucleotides line up with TRBD1. The germline CDR1 and CDR2 sequences are SGHTA and FQGNSA. V gave up 8 bases and J gave up 7 bases; unmatched junction bases: 9. This CDR3 has 13 amino acids. CDR3 region: CASFSRGRFEAFF. The CDR3 DNA is TGTGCCAGCTTCAGCAGGGGGCGCTTTGAAGCTTTCTTT.

V gene TRBV19 combines with J gene TRBJ2-5; TRBD2 aligns across 7 bases. The CDR3 length is 17 residues. Looked up from germline, CDR1 is LNHDA and CDR2 is SQIVND (reference sequence). V dropped 1 base and J dropped 5; count of bases not matched to a gene: 13. DNA for the CDR3: TGTGCCAGTAGTATAGGGGGGGGTGTATCCGCGAGGGAGACCCAGTACTTC. It codes for CASSIGGGVSARETQYF. The full variable domain, rest sourced from reference TRBV19 and TRBJ2-5, is DGGITQSPKYLFRKEGQNVTLSCEQNLNHDAMYWYRQDPGQGLRLIYYSQIVNDFQKGDIAEGYSVSREKKESFPLTVTSAQKNPTAFYLCASSIGGGVSARETQYFGPGTRLLVL.

The rearrangement uses TRBV18 and TRBJ2-3; D is possibly TRBD1 (6 bases). The CDR3 extends over 18 amino acids. The germline V gene encodes CDR1 KGHSH and CDR2 LQKENI. Trimming shortened V by 5 bases and J by 0 bases, and 21 bases separated the two germline ends. The CDR3 DNA follows: TGTGCCAGCTCATCACTAACTTCCGGGACACCTAGCACAGATACGCAGTATTTT. Translation gives CASSSLTSGTPSTDTQYF.

The chain combines TRBV5-5 with TRBJ1-4, with 8 bases that match TRBD1. The CDR3 covers 17 residues. Trimming at V came to 1 base and at J to 0 bases, leaving 5 bases not matched to a gene. Per germline, CDR1 SGHKS and CDR2 YYEKEE (reference sequence). CDR3 protein: CASSLSPDRATNEKLFF. The CDR3 coding sequence is TGTGCCAGCAGCTTGTCCCCGGACAGGGCAACTAATGAAAAACTGTTTTTT.

The chain links TRBV7-2 to TRBJ2-2; 7 positions match TRBD1. CDR3 length: 15 residues. Germline V gene data show CDR1 as SGHTA and CDR2 as FQGNSA. The V segment lost 3 bases and the J segment 6 bases; nucleotides outside the gene matches: 7. CDR3 DNA sequence: TGTGCCAGCAGCTTCGCAGGGGGTAACGCCGGGGAGCTGTTTTTT. Encoded protein: CASSFAGGNAGELFF.